Each of the 18 T cell receptor beta chains below was sequenced from the same sample in a study of blood T cell repertoires in COVID-19. Profiled with immunoSEQ multiplex PCR; TCRdb holds only in-frame clones, not every one. The sample lists fewer than 90,000 clones; about 87% were seen once. The sequencing sample was made of peripheral blood. All receptors come from a woman of 80 years or more with active COVID-19.

The chain carries TRBV18 and TRBJ2-2, with D maybe TRBD2 (6 bases). Looked up from germline, CDR1 is KGHSH and CDR2 is LQKENI. The CDR3 length is 15 residues. Trimming took off 3 bases at V and 7 bases at J, with 15 bases between the two ends. CDR3 coding DNA: TGTGCCAGCTCACCCCTAGGAGGGGTTGGCGGGGAGCTGTTTTTT. It is translated as CASSPLGGVGGELFF.

V usage is TRBV7-8 and J usage is TRBJ2-7; D is ambiguous. V dropped 5 bases and J dropped 3 bases, with 17 bases sitting between them. This CDR3 is built from 15 residues. The germline V gene has CDR1 SGHVS and CDR2 FQNEAQ. CDR3 amino acids: CASSPEALHYYEQYF. CDR3 coding DNA: TGTGCCAGCAGCCCGGAAGCCCTTCACTACTACGAGCAGTACTTC.

The J gene is TRBJ1-1, the V gene TRBV29-1; D remains ambiguous. Trimming removed 6 bases at V and 0 bases at J, with 8 bases between. This CDR3 region has 12 residues. Per the germline V gene, CDR1 is SQVTM and CDR2 is ANQGSEA. The CDR3 DNA reads as TGCAGCGTCCTACAGATGAACACTGAAGCTTTCTTT. This encodes CSVLQMNTEAFF.

The CDR3 is CASSGRAAGVDTQYF. The CDR3 DNA reads TGTGCCAGCAGCGGCCGCGCTGCGGGAGTGGATACGCAGTATTTT. The V gene is TRBV7-8, the J gene TRBJ2-3, with TRBD2 matching 7 bases. CDR3 length: 15 amino acids. Germline V gene data show CDR1 as SGHVS and CDR2 as FQNEAQ. V lost 5 bases to trimming and J lost 6 bases; unmatched junction nucleotides: 11.

The chain combines TRBV28 with TRBJ1-2, with 9 bases lining up with TRBD1. Germline CDR1 and CDR2: MDHEN and SYDVKM. The CDR3 sequence is 14 residues long. The V gene end was trimmed by 6 bases and the J gene end by 5 bases; junction bases not matched to a gene: 7. The CDR3 sequence is CASSSPGTGYGYTF. CDR3 bases: TGTGCCAGCAGCTCCCCCGGGACAGGGTATGGCTACACCTTC.

The chain uses TRBV7-9 and TRBJ1-4; maybe TRBD1 (6 bases). CDR1 is SEHNR and CDR2 is FQNEAQ in the germline V gene (reference sequence). This CDR3 is built from 15 residues. V was pared by 5 bases and J by 2 bases, with 12 bases between. CDR3 protein: CASSLPGATNEKLFF. For the CDR3, the DNA is TGTGCCAGCAGCCTGCCAGGGGCCACTAATGAAAAACTGTTTTTT. Full variable domain (missing parts from reference TRBV7-9 and TRBJ1-4): DTGVSQNPRHKITKRGQNVTFRCDPISEHNRLYWYRQTLGQGPEFLTYFQNEAQLEKSRLLSDRFSAERPKGSFSTLEIQRTEQGDSAMYLCASSLPGATNEKLFFGSGTQLSVL.

The rearrangement links TRBV19 to TRBJ2-1; tentatively, D is TRBD2 (5 bases). Germline loops: CDR1 LNHDA, CDR2 SQIVND (reference sequence). V lost 5 bases, J lost 4 bases, and 24 bases lay in between. The CDR3 consists of 18 residues. The CDR3 DNA is TGTGCCAGTAGTCCCCTCAGTCTGGGCCGACGGGGATACAATGAGCAGTTCTTC. Translating it yields CASSPLSLGRRGYNEQFF.

The chain employs TRBV28 and TRBJ1-2, with TRBD1 matching over 7 bases. CDR3 length: 13 amino acids. CDR1 MDHEN and CDR2 SYDVKM come from the germline V gene. V trimming: 2 bases; J trimming: 6 bases; junction bases outside the gene matches: 3. The CDR3 sequence is CASSLQGGNGYTF. DNA of the CDR3: TGTGCCAGCAGTTTACAGGGGGGCAATGGCTACACCTTC.

The chain carries TRBV18 and TRBJ1-5; 10 nucleotides agree with TRBD1. The CDR3 has 15 amino acids. Looked up from germline, CDR1 is KGHSH and CDR2 is LQKENI. The V segment lost 4 bases and the J segment 5 bases; nucleotides outside the gene matches: 5. The CDR3 DNA sequence: TGTGCCAGCTCACAAGGGACAGGGGTGCATCAGCCCCAGCATTTT. This translates into CASSQGTGVHQPQHF.

V and J are TRBV20-1 and TRBJ2-7; D is uncertain. The germline CDR1 and CDR2 sequences are DFQATT and SNEGSKA (reference sequence). The germline V and J ends were trimmed by 2 bases and 2 bases, with 4 bases remaining between them. The CDR3 has 11 residues. CDR3 DNA sequence: TGCAGTGCTAGACAAACCTACGAGCAGTACTTC. It is translated as CSARQTYEQYF.

This sequence joins TRBV6-5 and TRBJ1-1; D is unclear. This CDR3 region has 12 residues. V lost 2 bases to trimming and J lost 2 bases, with 3 bases between them. CDR1 and CDR2 (germline): MNHEY, SVGAGI. The CDR3 region is CASSYPNTEAFF. DNA of the CDR3: TGTGCCAGCAGTTACCCTAACACTGAAGCTTTCTTT.

The gene calls are TRBV5-4 and TRBJ2-5; possibly TRBD1 for D (6 bases). Germline lookup yields CDR1 SGHNT and CDR2 YYREEE (reference sequence). Trimming removed 3 bases at V and 2 bases at J, with 17 bases between. The CDR3 length is 16 residues. CDR3 nucleotides: TGTGCCAGCAGCTCGCAGAGAGGGGGTACACAAGAGACCCAGTACTTC. This sequence encodes CASSSQRGGTQETQYF.

This sequence joins TRBV7-9 and TRBJ2-1, with 11 nucleotides matching TRBD2. The V segment lost 0 bases and the J segment 2 bases; nucleotides outside the gene matches: 6. The germline V gene encodes CDR1 SEHNR and CDR2 FQNEAQ (reference sequence). The CDR3 runs 18 residues. CDR3 nucleotides: TGTGCCAGCAGCTTAGCTCTAGCGGGGGGTAGCGCCTACAATGAGCAGTTCTTC. The encoded protein is CASSLALAGGSAYNEQFF.

The chain carries TRBV7-3 and TRBJ2-3; weak D call: TRBD2 (6 bases). The CDR3 sequence is 14 residues long. Per the germline V gene, CDR1 is SGHTA and CDR2 is FQGTGA. Trimming stripped 6 bases from V and 1 base from J, with 11 bases between. CDR3: CASSTGGRTDTQYF. The CDR3 DNA reads TGTGCCAGCAGTACCGGAGGGCGCACAGATACGCAGTATTTT.

V is TRBV7-3 and J is TRBJ2-1, with 7 nucleotides matching TRBD2. This CDR3 spans 16 amino acids. Trimming at V came to 2 bases and at J to 8 bases, leaving 12 bases not matched to a gene. CDR1 and CDR2 from the germline V gene are SGHTA and FQGTGA. CDR3 sequence: CASSLEGAGVGDEQFF. In nucleotides, the CDR3 is TGTGCCAGCAGCTTAGAAGGTGCGGGAGTCGGCGATGAGCAGTTCTTC.

V usage is TRBV19 and J usage is TRBJ2-2, with 10 bases fitting TRBD1. After removal of 10 bases from V and 7 bases from J, the junction contained 12 bases not matched to a gene. Germline V gene lookup returns CDR1 LNHDA and CDR2 SQIVND (reference sequence). CDR3 length: 15 residues. This chain's CDR3 is CATDAAGTGVGELFF. The CDR3 DNA follows: TGTGCCACCGACGCGGCGGGGACAGGGGTCGGGGAGCTGTTTTTT.

The gene calls are TRBV2 and TRBJ1-5; 9 positions agree with TRBD1. The germline V gene has CDR1 SNHLY and CDR2 FYNNEI. The CDR3 extends over 15 amino acids. J was trimmed by 3 bases and V by 7 bases; bases with no gene match: 7. In DNA, the CDR3 is TGTGCCAGCATGGACAGGGGAGTCCCCAATCAGCCCCAGCATTTT. This sequence encodes CASMDRGVPNQPQHF.

This rearrangement joins TRBV25-1 to TRBJ2-1; TRBD2 agrees at 13 bases. J gave up 9 bases and V 3 bases, and 8 bases lay outside the gene matches. The V gene's germline CDR1 is MGHDK and CDR2 SYGVNS. The CDR3 runs to 16 residues. CDR3: CASSDPTSGRNLEQFF. In DNA, the CDR3 is TGTGCCAGCAGTGACCCGACTAGCGGGAGGAATCTTGAGCAGTTCTTC.